Sequencing of this T cell receptor (beta chain) was carried out in a study of cytomegalovirus exposure and HLA in healthy donors. PCR was performed using 60 Vbeta and 13 Jbeta primers. Clones were sequenced by immunoSEQ multiplex PCR, and TCRdb holds only the in-frame ones, with some missing. The sample yields 110,000 or so clones, about 78% seen once. This CDR3 region has 15 residues. V lost 3 bases to trimming and J lost 6 bases; unmatched junction nucleotides: 13. CDR1 is GTSNPN, CDR2 SVGIG, per germline (reference sequence). The V gene is TRBV30, the J gene TRBJ2-7; 8 positions agree with TRBD2. This clonotype was obtained from a woman aged 25 to 39 in good health and CMV-seropositive. The sequenced sample was PBMCs. The CDR3 DNA reads TGTGCCTGGAGCGCCTGGCGGGAGGTGTTCGGCGAGCAGTACTTC. It specifies CAWSAWREVFGEQYF.